The 17 T cell receptor beta chains below all came from one sample that was sequenced in a study of blood T cell repertoires in COVID-19. Only in-frame clones appear in the TCRdb table, and some are missing; sequencing was by immunoSEQ multiplex PCR. The sample consists of a few hundred thousand clones, around 88% of them appearing once. The sample taken for sequencing was peripheral blood. All receptors come from a woman in her twenties or thirties with COVID-19, enrolled during active disease.

The V gene is TRBV5-4, the J gene TRBJ1-2; tentatively, D is TRBD1 (6 bases). Trimming removed 0 bases at V and 4 bases at J, with 13 bases between. CDR1 is SGHNT and CDR2 is YYREEE in the germline V gene (reference sequence). CDR3 length: 15 amino acids. As DNA, the CDR3 is TGTGCCAGCAGCTTGGCCAGGGGTTTCGCCTATGGCTACACCTTC. It specifies CASSLARGFAYGYTF.

The chain is built from TRBV2 and TRBJ1-5; D is uncertain. Germline V gene sequence: CDR1 SNHLY, CDR2 FYNNEI. The CDR3 length is 13 residues. V lost 5 bases and J 1 base, leaving 6 bases between the germline ends. The CDR3 region is CASSRESNQPQHF. CDR3 sequence (DNA): TGTGCCAGCAGTCGGGAGAGCAATCAGCCCCAGCATTTT. Combining the CDR3 with reference TRBV2 and TRBJ1-5 gives the whole variable domain EPEVTQTPSHQVTQMGQEVILRCVPISNHLYFYWYRQILGQKVEFLVSFYNNEISEKSEIFDDQFSVERPDGSNFTLKIRSTKLEDSAMYFCASSRESNQPQHFGDGTRLSIL.

The chain couples TRBV19 to TRBJ2-7; TRBD2 matches at 8 bases. The ends lost 10 bases at V and 3 bases at J; junction bases unmatched: 5. This CDR3 comprises 12 residues. The V gene's germline CDR1 is LNHDA and CDR2 SQIVND (reference sequence). The CDR3 here is CATGGPFYEQYF. CDR3 nucleotide sequence: TGTGCCACGGGGGGGCCATTCTACGAGCAGTACTTC.

The genes are TRBV5-1 and TRBJ1-6; 9 bases align to TRBD1. V gave up 4 bases and J gave up 5 bases; unmatched junction bases: 4. The CDR3 consists of 15 residues. Germline assignment: CDR1 SGHRS and CDR2 YFSETQ. CDR3 sequence reads: CASSPGQGNNSPLHF. CDR3 DNA: TGCGCCAGCAGCCCCGGACAGGGGAATAATTCACCCCTCCACTTT.

The chain carries TRBV3-1 (or the pseudogene TRBV3-2) and TRBJ2-2, with no clear D. The CDR3 sequence is 12 residues long. The V end was cut by 2 bases, the J end by 5 bases, with 3 bases between. From germline, CDR1 is LGHDT and CDR2 YNNKEL (reference sequence). CDR3 DNA sequence: TGTGCCAGCAGCCAACTTACCGGGGAGCTGTTTTTT. Encoded protein: CASSQLTGELFF.

As regards this clone: Within the sample, other DNA sequences also encode this same CDR3. The rearrangement uses TRBV7-9 and TRBJ2-3; TRBD2 matches at 7 bases. The CDR3 consists of 15 residues. Germline trimming cut 1 base from V and 2 bases from J; bases unmatched to any gene: 3. The germline V gene encodes CDR1 SEHNR and CDR2 FQNEAQ (reference sequence). The CDR3 here is CASSLGLADTDTQYF. DNA for the CDR3: TGTGCCAGCAGCTTAGGCCTAGCGGACACAGATACGCAGTATTTT.

This sequence joins TRBV7-2 and TRBJ1-1, with D unresolved. The V and J ends lost 6 bases and 5 bases respectively, with 13 bases between them. Germline-derived CDR1 and CDR2 are SGHTA and FQGNSA. The CDR3 contains 13 residues. The CDR3 DNA is TGTGCCAGCAGTCCCGCGATGATAACTGAAGCTTTCTTT. Its protein is CASSPAMITEAFF.

DNA of the CDR3: TGTGCCAGCAGCTTGGACCAGGGGGCCCCAATCAATGAGCAGTTCTTC. Protein: CASSLDQGAPINEQFF. The rearrangement links TRBV5-6 to TRBJ2-1; 8 nucleotides match TRBD1. CDR3 length: 16 amino acids. The junction had 8 bases not matched to a gene; V was cut back by 0 bases and J by 6 bases. Germline CDR1 reads SGHDT; CDR2 reads YYEEEE.

This chain links TRBV7-8 with TRBJ2-2; 8 nucleotides line up with TRBD2. CDR1 is SGHVS, CDR2 FQNEAQ, per germline. The CDR3 contains 15 residues. The trim removed 3 bases at V and 5 bases at J, leaving 5 bases unmatched. CDR3 sequence reads: CASSLIREGTGELFF. DNA of the CDR3: TGTGCCAGCAGCTTGATTCGGGAGGGAACCGGGGAGCTGTTTTTT.

The chain links TRBV4-3 to TRBJ2-2; 7 positions match TRBD1. The CDR3 runs to 16 residues. Trimming removed 4 bases from V and 2 bases from J; junction bases left unmatched: 7. Germline CDR1 reads LGHNA; CDR2 reads YSLEER. CDR3 in DNA: TGCGCCAGCAGCCCCCGTTACAGGGGTAACACCGGGGAGCTGTTTTTT. It translates to CASSPRYRGNTGELFF.

The rearrangement links TRBV27 to TRBJ1-5; D is unresolved. Germline CDR1 MNHEY, CDR2 SMNVEV (reference sequence). CDR3 size: 14 residues. Deletions cut 5 bases from V and 7 bases from J, with 15 bases between. The CDR3 loop is CASSPRRSGQPQHF. The CDR3 DNA sequence: TGTGCCAGCAGTCCCCGGCGATCGGGGCAGCCCCAGCATTTT.

This clone was seen only once. The identical CDR3 is also encoded by other nucleotide sequences in the sample. V usage is TRBV5-5 and J usage is TRBJ1-6; unclear D gene. CDR1 and CDR2 (germline): SGHKS, YYEKEE (reference sequence). V shed 0 bases and J shed 0 bases, with 4 bases lying between them. CDR3 length equals 15 residues. The CDR3 DNA sequence: TGTGCCAGCAGCTTGGGGAGCTCCTATAATTCACCCCTCCACTTT. Protein sequence: CASSLGSSYNSPLHF.

This clone was seen only once. This rearrangement joins TRBV4-1 to TRBJ1-1, with D perhaps TRBD1 (5 bases). V was shortened by 4 bases and J by 3 bases, with 15 bases between the two germline ends. This CDR3 spans 15 amino acids. Germline V gives CDR1 MGHRA, CDR2 YSYEKL. The CDR3: CASSLSGASYTEAFF. CDR3 nucleotides: TGCGCCAGCAGCCTGTCTGGGGCATCCTACACTGAAGCTTTCTTT.

The chain links TRBV6-5 to TRBJ1-6, with D hard to call. The length of the CDR3 is 12 residues. Germline-derived CDR1 and CDR2 are MNHEY and SVGAGI. Deletions cut 6 bases from V and 8 bases from J, with 8 bases between. The CDR3 loop is CASSLLYSPLHF. For the CDR3, the DNA is TGTGCCAGCAGCCTACTCTATTCACCCCTCCACTTT.

This clone appeared a single time. V and J are TRBV19 and TRBJ1-1; TRBD1 is a possible D gene (5 bases). The V end lost 4 bases, the J end lost 5 bases, and 14 bases lay between the germline ends. The CDR3 spans 14 residues. Germline V gene data show CDR1 as LNHDA and CDR2 as SQIVND (reference sequence). The CDR3 sequence: CASSTPLRGTEAFF. The DNA of the CDR3 is TGTGCCAGTAGTACCCCTTTAAGGGGAACTGAAGCTTTCTTT.

V usage is TRBV6-2 or TRBV6-3 and J usage is TRBJ2-7; the D is unclear. V was shortened by 4 bases and J by 10 bases, with 11 bases between the two germline ends. There are 11 residues in the CDR3. CDR1 and CDR2 from the germline V gene are MNHEY and SVGEGT. CDR3 nucleotide sequence: TGTGCCAGCAGTTGGCAATCGTACCAGTACTTC. This gives the protein CASSWQSYQYF.

The chain has TRBV18 and TRBJ1-1, with D possibly TRBD1 on 5 matching bases. Germline V gene data show CDR1 as KGHSH and CDR2 as LQKENI. This CDR3 comprises 19 residues. The ends were cut back, 0 bases at V and 0 bases at J, with 20 bases in the middle. CDR3 in DNA: TGTGCCAGCTCACCACCTACCGAGGGCAGGAGGGGATTGAACACTGAAGCTTTCTTT. Translating gives CASSPPTEGRRGLNTEAFF.